The 18 T cell receptor beta chains listed next were all sequenced from one sample in a study of cytomegalovirus exposure and HLA in healthy donors. In the PCR, 60 Vbeta and 13 Jbeta primers were used. Profiled with immunoSEQ multiplex PCR; TCRdb holds only in-frame clones, not every one. The repertoire holds 250,000 to 350,000 clones, with about 90% as singletons. Material: PBMCs. The receptors here all came from a woman aged 18-29 years in good health and CMV-seronegative.

The chain recombines TRBV12-1 with TRBJ2-7; whether TRBD1, the table's D call, matches the DNA was not checked. TRBV12-1 is a documented pseudogene. The CDR3 runs to 14 residues. The CDR3 coding sequence is TGTGCCAGCAGCTTTCAACACCCGTCCTACGAGCAGTACTTC. This sequence encodes CASSFQHPSYEQYF.

The V and J genes are TRBV7-9 and TRBJ1-2; D is ambiguous. The V end was cut by 5 bases, the J end by 10 bases, with 23 bases between. CDR3 length: 15 amino acids. The germline gives CDR1 SEHNR, CDR2 FQNEAQ (reference sequence). The CDR3 region is CASSGWETRDGDYTF. CDR3 nucleotide sequence: TGTGCCAGCAGCGGGTGGGAGACCCGGGATGGAGACTACACCTTC.

V is TRBV5-1 and J is TRBJ2-6; 7 positions agree with TRBD1. With V trimmed by 4 bases and J by 1 base, 5 bases remained unmatched. The germline V gene has CDR1 SGHRS and CDR2 YFSETQ. This CDR3 spans 16 amino acids. The CDR3 reads CASSPQGVSGANVLTF. The CDR3 DNA follows: TGCGCCAGCAGCCCCCAGGGGGTTTCTGGGGCCAACGTCCTGACTTTC. The complete variable domain, with remaining parts taken from reference TRBV5-1 and TRBJ2-6, reads KAGVTQTPRYLIKTRGQQVTLSCSPISGHRSVSWYQQTPGQGLQFLFEYFSETQRNKGNFPGRFSGRQFSNSRSEMNVSTLELGDSALYLCASSPQGVSGANVLTFGAGSRLTVL.

This chain links TRBV5-1 with TRBJ2-6; D gene ambiguous. This CDR3 comprises 15 residues. The ends were cut back, 4 bases at V and 2 bases at J, with 10 bases in the middle. CDR1 and CDR2 from the germline V gene are SGHRS and YFSETQ. CDR3 bases: TGCGCCAGCAGCCCGAGGTGGGCTGGGGCCAACGTCCTGACTTTC. This codes for CASSPRWAGANVLTF. Together with reference TRBV5-1 and TRBJ2-6, the CDR3 gives the full variable domain: KAGVTQTPRYLIKTRGQQVTLSCSPISGHRSVSWYQQTPGQGLQFLFEYFSETQRNKGNFPGRFSGRQFSNSRSEMNVSTLELGDSALYLCASSPRWAGANVLTFGAGSRLTVL.

This chain joins TRBV27 and TRBJ2-1; no reliable D call. In germline, CDR1 is MNHEY, CDR2 SMNVEV (reference sequence). V was pared by 4 bases and J by 8 bases, with 9 bases between. The length of the CDR3 is 12 residues. The CDR3 DNA is TGTGCCAGCAGTTATAGCCTTGATGAGCAGTTCTTC. It is translated as CASSYSLDEQFF.

CDR3 sequence: CASKGRYEQYF. As DNA, the CDR3 is TGTGCCAGTAAGGGGCGGTACGAGCAGTACTTC. J is TRBJ2-7 and V is TRBV19, with a tentative D call TRBD1 (5 bases). Trimming shortened V by 7 bases and J by 4 bases, and 8 bases separated the two germline ends. This CDR3 is 11 amino acids long. Germline-derived CDR1 and CDR2 are LNHDA and SQIVND (reference sequence).

The CDR3 coding sequence is TGCGCCAGCAGCCCCGGACAGGGGGCCGTGGAGACCCAGTACTTC. This gives the protein CASSPGQGAVETQYF. This chain joins TRBV5-1 and TRBJ2-5; 11 bases are shared with TRBD1. This CDR3 has 15 residues. Germline values: CDR1 SGHRS, CDR2 YFSETQ. Trimming took 4 bases from V and 5 from J; bases not matched to a gene: 7.

The chain uses TRBV11-2 and TRBJ2-7; D unclear. Germline CDR1 reads SGHAT; CDR2 reads FQNNGV. The CDR3 covers 12 residues. The ends were cut back, 5 bases at V and 3 bases at J, with 8 bases in the middle. The CDR3, as DNA: TGTGCCAGCAGCACCGTAGTCTACGAGCAGTACTTC. Amino acid sequence: CASSTVVYEQYF.

This chain joins TRBV5-1 and TRBJ2-3; perhaps TRBD2 as D (6 bases). This CDR3 region has 16 residues. Germline CDR1 SGHRS, CDR2 YFSETQ. Trimming took off 3 bases at V and 5 bases at J, with 19 bases between the two ends. In nucleotides, the CDR3 is TGCGCCAGCAGCTGGCAACTAGGGGAGGAGGGAGATACGCAGTATTTT. The encoded protein is CASSWQLGEEGDTQYF.

This clone appeared once. J is TRBJ2-1 and V is TRBV5-1; 9 bases agree with TRBD2. V lost 0 bases and J lost 7; bases outside the gene matches: 11. The CDR3 has 17 residues. CDR1 is SGHRS and CDR2 is YFSETQ in the germline V gene. CDR3 DNA: TGCGCCAGCAGCTTGGTGGCCCAGGGCGGGGGGGGAAATGAGCAGTTCTTC. Protein: CASSLVAQGGGGNEQFF.

This clone was recorded only once. This chain uses TRBV19 with TRBJ1-2; D ambiguous. V gave up 7 bases and J gave up 6 bases, with 15 bases separating them. The CDR3 spans 13 residues. Per germline, CDR1 LNHDA and CDR2 SQIVND (reference sequence). The CDR3 DNA is TGTGCCAGTAACCTAGTGGGTAGCAATGGCTACACCTTC. Translated: CASNLVGSNGYTF.

The genes are TRBV28 and TRBJ1-5, with TRBD1 as a possible D gene (6 bases). Trimming left V 11 bases short and J 3 bases short, with 20 bases between. The CDR3 loop spans 15 amino acids. Germline CDR1 is MDHEN and CDR2 is SYDVKM. CDR3 DNA: TGTGCCCACAGGGAGGGGGTCTATGACAATCAGCCCCAGCATTTT. Protein sequence: CAHREGVYDNQPQHF.

This sequence joins TRBV5-5 and TRBJ1-1; 8 positions agree with TRBD1. CDR1 is SGHKS and CDR2 is YYEKEE in the germline V gene (reference sequence). V shed 6 bases and J 4 bases; nucleotides not matched to a gene: 8. The CDR3 extends over 14 amino acids. CDR3 amino acids: CASTLTGDGTEAFF. As DNA, the CDR3 is TGTGCCAGCACCCTGACAGGGGATGGCACTGAAGCTTTCTTT. The full variable domain, its missing parts supplied by reference TRBV5-5 and TRBJ1-1, is DAGVTQSPTHLIKTRGQQVTLRCSPISGHKSVSWYQQVLGQGPQFIFQYYEKEERGRGNFPDRFSARQFPNYSSELNVNALLLGDSALYLCASTLTGDGTEAFFGQGTRLTVV.

The chain couples TRBV2 to TRBJ1-6, with D possibly being TRBD1 (6 bases). Germline V gene sequence: CDR1 SNHLY, CDR2 FYNNEI. This CDR3 contains 15 residues. V shed 3 bases and J shed 5 bases, with 11 bases lying between them. The chain's CDR3 is CASSDGGAHNSPLHF. The CDR3 coding sequence is TGTGCCAGCAGTGACGGGGGGGCCCATAATTCACCCCTCCACTTT.

V is TRBV29-1 and J is TRBJ2-7, with 8 positions matching TRBD1. The CDR3 runs 14 residues. In germline, CDR1 is SQVTM, CDR2 ANQGSEA. V lost 4 bases and J lost 3; bases outside the gene matches: 8. CDR3 loop: CSVADRDRFYEQYF. Written as DNA, the CDR3 is TGCAGCGTTGCAGACCGGGACAGGTTCTACGAGCAGTACTTC.

The rearrangement links TRBV4-3 to TRBJ1-5; D remains unclear. Germline CDR1 reads LGHNA; CDR2 reads YSLEER. The CDR3 is made up of 16 amino acids. Deletions cut 1 base from V and 0 bases from J, with 10 bases between. The CDR3 here is CASSQVQDYSNQPQHF. Written as DNA, the CDR3 is TGCGCCAGCAGCCAAGTTCAGGATTATAGCAATCAGCCCCAGCATTTT.

V usage is TRBV10-1 and J usage is TRBJ2-7; 9 bases match TRBD1. Germline V CDR1 and CDR2: WNHNN, SYGVQD (reference sequence). This CDR3 comprises 14 residues. The V segment lost 5 bases and the J segment 2 bases; nucleotides outside the gene matches: 4. The CDR3 region has the DNA TGCGCCAGCAGTCCGGGACAGGGCCCCTACGAGCAGTACTTC. It yields the protein CASSPGQGPYEQYF.

The rearrangement links TRBV6-5 to TRBJ1-2; the D gene is possibly TRBD1 (5 bases). The V and J ends lost 6 bases and 2 bases respectively, with 10 bases between them. This CDR3 contains 13 residues. Germline V gives CDR1 MNHEY, CDR2 SVGAGI. CDR3 residues: CASRATENYGYTF. CDR3 coding DNA: TGTGCCAGCAGGGCGACAGAAAACTATGGCTACACCTTC.